The clone carrying this T cell receptor beta chain has a single count. This CDR3 comprises 15 residues. V dropped 0 bases and J dropped 6 bases, with 13 bases sitting between them. Germline lookup yields CDR1 SGHDT and CDR2 YYEEEE. The data stem from a study of PD-L1 blockade in urothelial cancer. Study-level information: Researchers looked at the blood 3 weeks (second dose) and 6 weeks after treatment began.

The time point denotes: pretreatment peripheral blood. Urothelial carcinoma in patients was locally advanced or metastatic. Only in-frame clones appear in the TCRdb table, and some are missing; sequencing was by immunoSEQ multiplex PCR. The data hold fewer than 60,000 clones, with 85% observed a single time. Sequenced here: PBMCs, sampled around atezolizumab (anti-PD-L1) treatment. The receptor's source is a man aged 65 to 85 with urothelial cancer. The J gene is TRBJ2-1, the V gene TRBV5-6, with D possibly matching TRBD2 (5 bases). Here the CDR3 reads CASSLVGGLFNEQFF. The DNA of the CDR3 is TGTGCCAGCAGCTTGGTCGGCGGGCTATTCAATGAGCAGTTCTTC.